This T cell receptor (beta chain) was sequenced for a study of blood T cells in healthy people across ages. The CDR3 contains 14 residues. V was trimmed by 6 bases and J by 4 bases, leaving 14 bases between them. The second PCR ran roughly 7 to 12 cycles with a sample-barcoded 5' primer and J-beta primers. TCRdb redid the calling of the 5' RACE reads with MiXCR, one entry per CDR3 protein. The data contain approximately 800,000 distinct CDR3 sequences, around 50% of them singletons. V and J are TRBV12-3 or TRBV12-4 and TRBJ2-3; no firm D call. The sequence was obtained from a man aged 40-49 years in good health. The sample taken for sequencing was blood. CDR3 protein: CASRGSFSPDTQYF. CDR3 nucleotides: TGTGCCAGCAGGGGGTCCTTCTCCCCAGATACGCAGTATTTT.